The clone carrying this T cell receptor beta chain has a handful of counts. Its antigen is undetermined. The PCR contained 60 Vbeta and 13 Jbeta primers. The data were produced by immunoSEQ multiplex PCR, yet TCRdb's version contains in-frame clones alone and is incomplete. The sample lists approximately 110,000 clones, roughly 14% occurring once. This sample is drawn from a study of cytomegalovirus exposure and HLA in healthy donors. The study's findings and limits: In a later analysis, specific HLA alleles were associated with over 15,000 TCR beta sequences at a 0.05 false discovery rate. The study reported that TCR beta sequences accurately predicted HLA-A and HLA-B alleles in most subjects. According to a later analysis, most TCR beta chains associated with CMV appeared HLA-restricted.

The germline V and J ends were trimmed by 7 bases and 1 base, with 11 bases remaining between them. Germline V gene lookup returns CDR1 MGHDK and CDR2 SYGVNS. This CDR3 contains 13 residues. This rearrangement joins TRBV25-1 to TRBJ2-7; TRBD2 might be the D (5 bases). The receptor's source is a woman younger than 30 in good health and CMV-seronegative. Material for sequencing was PBMCs. The DNA of the CDR3 is TGTGCCAGCACAAACGGACTGTCCTACGAGCAGTACTTC. Its translation: CASTNGLSYEQYF.